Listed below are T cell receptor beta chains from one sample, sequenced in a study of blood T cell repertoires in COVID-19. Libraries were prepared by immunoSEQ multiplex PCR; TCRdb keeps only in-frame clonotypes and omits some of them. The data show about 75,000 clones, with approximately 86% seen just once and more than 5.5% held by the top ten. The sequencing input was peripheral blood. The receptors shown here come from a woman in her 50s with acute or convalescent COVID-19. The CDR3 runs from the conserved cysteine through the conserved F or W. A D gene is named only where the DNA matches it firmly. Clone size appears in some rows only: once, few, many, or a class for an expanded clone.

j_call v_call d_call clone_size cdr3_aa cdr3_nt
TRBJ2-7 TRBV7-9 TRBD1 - CASSLGEQTGPYDEQYF TGTGCCAGCAGCTTAGGGGAACAGACAGGGCCATACGACGAGCAGTACTTC
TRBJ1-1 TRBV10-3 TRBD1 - CAISTTGVPEAFF TGTGCCATCAGTACTACAGGGGTTCCTGAAGCTTTCTTT
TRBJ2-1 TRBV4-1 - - CASSQEGGLTRNEQFF TGCGCCAGCAGCCAAGAAGGGGGACTAACACGTAATGAGCAGTTCTTC
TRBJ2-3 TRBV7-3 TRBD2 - CASSLKSPGGRYTDTQYF TGTGCCAGCAGCTTAAAATCGCCGGGGGGGCGGTACACAGATACGCAGTATTTT
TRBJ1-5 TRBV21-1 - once CASSTREQPQHF TGTGCCAGCAGCACACGGGAGCAGCCCCAGCATTTT
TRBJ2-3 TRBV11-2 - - CASGYSPDTQYF TGTGCCAGCGGATACAGCCCCGACACGCAGTATTTT
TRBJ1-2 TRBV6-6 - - CATSVGGLTYGYTF TGTGCCACCTCCGTCGGGGGGTTGACCTATGGCTACACCTTC
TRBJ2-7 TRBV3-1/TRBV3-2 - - CASSPRTETYEQYF TGTGCCAGCAGCCCCAGGACAGAAACCTACGAGCAGTACTTC
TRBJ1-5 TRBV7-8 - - CASSLGSGSTNQPQHF TGTGCCAGCAGCTTAGGGAGCGGGTCCACTAATCAGCCCCAGCATTTT
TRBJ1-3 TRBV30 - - CAWSPGMGNTIYF TGTGCCTGGAGCCCAGGAATGGGAAACACCATATATTTT
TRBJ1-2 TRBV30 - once CASRGPYGYTF TGTGCCTCCAGGGGCCCGTATGGCTACACCTTC
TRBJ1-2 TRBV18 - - CASSETQGRGYTF TGTGCCAGCTCAGAAACACAGGGCCGGGGCTACACCTTC
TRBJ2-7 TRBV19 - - CASSGLGLGEQYF TGTGCCAGTAGTGGCCTCGGCCTAGGCGAGCAGTACTTC
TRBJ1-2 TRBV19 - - CASSIAGNVGNGYTF TGTGCCAGTAGTATAGCAGGGAACGTGGGGAATGGCTACACCTTC
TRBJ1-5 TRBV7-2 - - CASSLVLAGPQHF TGTGCCAGCAGCTTAGTTCTAGCCGGGCCCCAGCATTTT
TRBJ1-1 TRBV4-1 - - CASSQVAGYTEAFF TGCGCCAGCAGCCAAGTAGCGGGTTATACTGAAGCTTTCTTT
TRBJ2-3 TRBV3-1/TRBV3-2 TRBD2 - CASSPSGGRTDTQYF TGTGCCAGCAGCCCTAGCGGGGGACGCACAGATACGCAGTATTTT
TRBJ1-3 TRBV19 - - CASSLGRGGNTIYF TGTGCCAGTAGTCTAGGGAGAGGTGGAAACACCATATATTTT
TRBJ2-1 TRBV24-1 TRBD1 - CATSRTGGADNEQFF TGTGCCACCAGTCGAACAGGGGGCGCTGACAATGAGCAGTTCTTC
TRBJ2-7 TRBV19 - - CASSHLGGTSYEQYF TGTGCCAGTAGCCACCTGGGAGGGACAAGCTACGAGCAGTACTTC
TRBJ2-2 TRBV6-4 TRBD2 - CASRGLAGITGELFF TGTGCCAGCAGAGGACTAGCGGGAATCACCGGGGAGCTGTTTTTT
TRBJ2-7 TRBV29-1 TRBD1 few CSVVRDRGSYEQYF TGCAGCGTTGTTAGGGACAGAGGGTCCTACGAGCAGTACTTC
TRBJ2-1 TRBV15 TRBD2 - CATSTAGGSEQFF TGTGCCACCAGCACAGCGGGGGGATCTGAGCAGTTCTTC
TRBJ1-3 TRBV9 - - CASSVAQGSGNTIYF TGTGCCAGCAGCGTAGCCCAGGGCTCTGGAAACACCATATATTTT
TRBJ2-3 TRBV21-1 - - CASSKPHFVEGSTDTQYF TGTGCCAGCAGCAAACCGCATTTCGTGGAGGGGAGCACAGATACGCAGTATTTT
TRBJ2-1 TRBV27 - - CASSLLRGSSYNEQFF TGTGCCAGCAGTTTATTGCGAGGGAGCTCCTACAATGAGCAGTTCTTC
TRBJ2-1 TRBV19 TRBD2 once CASSGGGPPNEQFF TGTGCCAGTAGTGGCGGGGGGCCTCCCAATGAGCAGTTCTTC
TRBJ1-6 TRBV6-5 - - CASSSNRAGSPLHF TGTGCCAGCAGTTCGAACAGGGCTGGGTCACCCCTCCACTTT
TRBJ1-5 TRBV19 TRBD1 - CASSRSTGGTGNQPQHF TGTGCCAGTAGTAGGAGCACAGGGGGCACAGGGAATCAGCCCCAGCATTTT
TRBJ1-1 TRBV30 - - CAWSWGRPMNTEAFF TGTGCCTGGAGTTGGGGCAGACCGATGAACACTGAAGCTTTCTTT
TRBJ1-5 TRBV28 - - CASSLSATGNQPQHF TGTGCCAGCAGTTTATCGGCGACTGGCAATCAGCCCCAGCATTTT
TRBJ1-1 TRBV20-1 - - CSASGSGLNTEAFF TGCAGTGCTAGTGGGTCAGGATTGAACACTGAAGCTTTCTTT
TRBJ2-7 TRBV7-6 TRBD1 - CASSEATGSGVVQYF TGTGCCAGCAGCGAAGCGACAGGGTCAGGAGTTGTGCAGTACTTC
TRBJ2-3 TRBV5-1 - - CASRLSGSTDTQYF TGCGCCAGCCGCCTAAGCGGGAGCACAGATACGCAGTATTTT
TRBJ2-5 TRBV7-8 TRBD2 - CASSLGLAGQETQYF TGTGCCAGCAGCTTGGGACTAGCGGGACAAGAGACCCAGTACTTC
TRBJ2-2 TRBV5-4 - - CASRGSGQINTGELFF TGTGCCAGCAGAGGGTCGGGACAAATAAACACCGGGGAGCTGTTTTTT
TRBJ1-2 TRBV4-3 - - CASSQDGGVGYTF TGCGCCAGCAGCCAAGACGGGGGGGTCGGCTACACCTTC
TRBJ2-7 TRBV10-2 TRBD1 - CASSERGQGLHEQYF TGCGCCAGCAGTGAGAGGGGACAGGGGCTCCACGAGCAGTACTTC
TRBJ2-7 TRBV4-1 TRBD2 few CASLGTGTSGTYEQYF TGCGCCAGCCTAGGGACCGGGACTAGCGGGACCTACGAGCAGTACTTC
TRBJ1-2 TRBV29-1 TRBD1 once CSVELTGTEDYGYTF TGCAGCGTTGAACTTACCGGGACAGAAGACTATGGCTACACCTTC
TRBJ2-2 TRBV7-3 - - CASSLDRVGTGELFF TGTGCCAGCAGCTTAGACCGGGTGGGCACCGGGGAGCTGTTTTTT
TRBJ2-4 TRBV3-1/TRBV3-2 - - CASSQPGAKNIQYF TGTGCCAGCAGCCAGCCGGGGGCCAAAAACATTCAGTACTTC
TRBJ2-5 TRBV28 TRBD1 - CASTGQDGVKTQYF TGTGCCAGCACGGGACAGGATGGGGTAAAGACCCAGTACTTC
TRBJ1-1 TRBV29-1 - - CSVPYGSEAFF TGCAGCGTTCCTTATGGGAGTGAAGCTTTCTTT
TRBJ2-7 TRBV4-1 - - CASSQAALANEQYF TGCGCCAGCAGCCAAGCTGCACTAGCAAACGAGCAGTACTTC
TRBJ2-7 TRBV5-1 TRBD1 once CASSAGTGGPFVNEQYF TGCGCCAGCAGCGCCGGGACAGGGGGCCCGTTCGTAAACGAGCAGTACTTC
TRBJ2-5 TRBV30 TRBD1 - CAWRWTGTQETQYF TGTGCCTGGAGGTGGACAGGGACACAAGAGACCCAGTACTTC
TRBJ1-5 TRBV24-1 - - CATSDNRAVGGPQHF TGTGCCACCAGTGATAACAGGGCGGTAGGGGGACCCCAGCATTTT
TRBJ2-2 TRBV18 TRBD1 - CASAPGQGIGELFF TGTGCCAGCGCGCCGGGACAGGGGATCGGGGAGCTGTTTTTT
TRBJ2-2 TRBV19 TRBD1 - CASSSTPWTGARELFF TGTGCCAGTAGTTCGACCCCATGGACAGGGGCCAGGGAGCTGTTTTTT
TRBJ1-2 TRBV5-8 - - CASSLEFRGGFGGYTF TGTGCCAGCAGCTTGGAGTTTAGGGGTGGATTCGGTGGCTACACCTTC
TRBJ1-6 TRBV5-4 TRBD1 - CASRGQGGYNSPLHF TGTGCCAGCAGGGGACAGGGAGGATATAATTCACCCCTCCACTTT
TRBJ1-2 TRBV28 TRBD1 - CASGMTGGYGYTF TGTGCCAGCGGGATGACAGGGGGCTATGGCTACACCTTC